This T cell receptor beta chain came from a study of blood T cell repertoires in COVID-19. Unmatched junction bases numbered 8, after V lost 9 bases and J lost 6 bases. This CDR3 region has 13 residues. Germline V gene lookup returns CDR1 MNHEY and CDR2 SVGAGI. Data came from immunoSEQ multiplex PCR; TCRdb stores just in-frame clones and leaves some out. Of 200,000 to 300,000 clones listed, roughly 80% are singletons. With respect to this clone: Other nucleotide sequences from this sample produce the same CDR3.

The genes are TRBV6-5 and TRBJ1-2; TRBD1 aligns across 9 bases. Sequencing was carried out using peripheral blood. This receptor was taken from an elderly woman with acute or convalescent COVID-19. CDR3 region: CASRGTGGDGYTF. CDR3 DNA: TGTGCCAGTAGGGGAACAGGGGGCGATGGCTACACCTTC.